These 9 T cell receptor beta chains originate from one sample sequenced in a study of cytomegalovirus exposure and HLA in healthy donors. PCR used 60 Vbeta primers and 13 Jbeta primers. Produced via immunoSEQ multiplex PCR; TCRdb's table is partial and in-frame only. The sample includes tens of thousands of clones, around 70% of them seen just once. The sample consisted of PBMCs. These receptors originate from a woman in her thirties in good health and CMV-seronegative.

V gene TRBV5-6 combines with J gene TRBJ1-1, with D perhaps matching TRBD1 (5 bases). V was cut by 4 bases and J by 4 bases, with 14 bases left in between. Germline V gene data show CDR1 as SGHDT and CDR2 as YYEEEE. This CDR3 is 14 amino acids long. As DNA, the CDR3 is TGTGCCAGCAGCCGCGCAGGGTTGTTCACTGAAGCTTTCTTT. This translates into CASSRAGLFTEAFF. Supplemented by reference TRBV5-6 and TRBJ1-1, the full variable domain reads DAGVTQSPTHLIKTRGQQVTLRCSPKSGHDTVSWYQQALGQGPQFIFQYYEEEERQRGNFPDRFSGHQFPNYSSELNVNALLLGDSALYLCASSRAGLFTEAFFGQGTRLTVV.

The rearrangement links TRBV28 to TRBJ2-3; 9 bases are shared with TRBD1. Unmatched junction bases numbered 5, after V lost 5 bases and J lost 2 bases. Germline V gene sequence: CDR1 MDHEN, CDR2 SYDVKM. This CDR3 has 15 amino acids. This CDR3 is CASSLTQGATDTQYF. The CDR3 DNA follows: TGTGCCAGCAGTCTAACACAGGGGGCCACAGATACGCAGTATTTT.

The sample holds a few counts of this clone. The rearrangement joins TRBV6-4 to TRBJ2-3, with TRBD2 matching over 10 bases. This CDR3 comprises 17 residues. Germline assignment: CDR1 MRHNA and CDR2 SNTAGT. V lost 0 bases to trimming and J lost 2 bases; unmatched junction nucleotides: 5. CDR3 protein: CASSDSVAGGSTDTQYF. CDR3 bases: TGTGCCAGCAGTGACTCTGTAGCGGGGGGATCCACAGATACGCAGTATTTT.

CDR3 region: CASSPDRGRAEAFF. CDR3 sequence (DNA): TGTGCCAGCTCACCAGACAGGGGACGGGCTGAAGCTTTCTTT. The V and J genes are TRBV18 and TRBJ1-1; 8 nucleotides match TRBD1. CDR1 is KGHSH and CDR2 is LQKENI in the germline V gene. There are 14 residues in the CDR3. V trimming: 2 bases; J trimming: 6 bases; junction bases outside the gene matches: 5.

This chain joins TRBV11-2 and TRBJ2-1; 8 nucleotides align to TRBD2. With 5 bases clipped from V and 5 bases from J, the junction kept 5 bases outside the gene matches. This CDR3 spans 14 amino acids. CDR1 is SGHAT and CDR2 is FQNNGV in the germline V gene. The CDR3 DNA reads TGTGCCAGCAGCAGCGGGGGAAGGAACAATGAGCAGTTCTTC. This translates into CASSSGGRNNEQFF.

This chain uses TRBV2 with TRBJ1-2, with 7 bases aligning to TRBD1. V lost 0 bases, J lost 13 bases, and 11 bases stayed unmatched. This CDR3 is built from 14 residues. The germline CDR1 and CDR2 sequences are SNHLY and FYNNEI. The CDR3 DNA is TGTGCCAGCAGTGAAGCTTCCTTCGGGACAGTGAGCACCTTC. Protein product: CASSEASFGTVSTF.

This clone was counted only a few times. The V gene is TRBV16, the J gene TRBJ1-5; a possible D gene is TRBD1 (5 bases). Germline lookup yields CDR1 KGHSY and CDR2 FQNENV. The CDR3 contains 15 residues. V gave up 0 bases and J gave up 2 bases, with 8 bases separating them. Here the CDR3 reads CASSQSGTRNQPQHF. CDR3 DNA sequence: TGTGCCAGCAGCCAATCGGGGACTCGCAATCAGCCCCAGCATTTT.

The chain combines TRBV7-2 with TRBJ1-5; 8 bases match TRBD1. Germline CDR1 and CDR2: SGHTA and FQGNSA. Germline trimming cut 5 bases from V and 6 bases from J; bases unmatched to any gene: 9. This CDR3 has 15 residues. The CDR3, as DNA: TGTGCCAGCAGCCCGGCAGGGGGCGTTGGTCAGCCCCAGCATTTT. Protein: CASSPAGGVGQPQHF. The whole variable domain, filled in from reference TRBV7-2 and TRBJ1-5, reads GAGVSQSPSNKVTEKGKDVELRCDPISGHTALYWYRQSLGQGLEFLIYFQGNSAPDKSGLPSDRFSAERTGGSVSTLTIQRTQQEDSAVYLCASSPAGGVGQPQHFGDGTRLSIL.

This sequence joins TRBV6-5 and TRBJ2-2; 10 nucleotides match TRBD1. The CDR3 spans 15 residues. From germline, CDR1 is MNHEY and CDR2 SVGAGI. Trimming removed 4 bases from V and 3 bases from J; junction bases left unmatched: 2. CDR3 amino acids: CASSWTGGYTGELFF. CDR3 nucleotide sequence: TGTGCCAGCAGTTGGACAGGGGGATACACCGGGGAGCTGTTTTTT.